This T cell receptor delta chain was found in a study of γδ T cells in repeated Plasmodium falciparum infection. Study findings and constraints: Vgamma9/Vdelta2+ T cells showed a stable polyclonal repertoire with shared TCRgamma sequences. Compared with Australian children, Malian Vdelta2-negative repertoires seemed more clonal, less diverse, less shared.

Bulk repertoires came from Vgamma9/Vdelta2+ or Vdelta2-negative gammadelta T cells flow-sorted from PBMC. For this clone: The antigen remains unidentified. A far larger clone is one nucleotide away, so this likely arose from a read error. Other DNA sequences in the sample encode the same CDR3.

TCRdb reprocessed the multiplex PCR reads using CATT. Of 50,000 to 60,000 delta-chain clones listed, approximately 2% were seen once; the top ten hold roughly 25%. Germline V gene sequence: CDR1 TSWWSYY, CDR2 QGS. The CDR3 has 25 residues. Material: gamma-delta T cells from blood. The receptor was derived from a pool of human donors (malaria-infected and uninfected, not separated). The J gene has no call, while the V gene is TRDV1; the table assigns TRDD3, which was not confirmed against the DNA. In nucleotides, the CDR3 is TGTGCTCTTGGGTCACCTTCCTACTTTACCAGTACTGGGGGTCTCAGGCTAGGCTGTACCGATAAGCTCATCTTT. This codes for CALGSPSYFTSTGGLRLGCTDKLIF.